Sequencing of this T cell receptor (beta chain) was carried out in a study of blood T cells in healthy people across ages. For the second PCR, which ran for roughly 6 to 12 cycles, a sample-barcoded 5' primer and a J-beta primer mix were used. TCRdb re-derived calls from the 5' RACE reads in MiXCR, one entry per CDR3 protein. In the table there are more than 500,000 distinct CDR3 sequences, approximately 30% of which are singletons. CDR3 length equals 13 residues. Germline V gene lookup returns CDR1 MNHEY and CDR2 SVGAGI. V was trimmed by 2 bases and J by 7 bases, leaving 11 bases between them. The chain joins TRBV6-5 to TRBJ1-2; D gene uncertain. Sequencing was performed on blood. The origin of this receptor is a woman between 65 and 79 years old in good health. The chain's CDR3 is CASSYEGEFGYTF. The CDR3 DNA follows: TGTGCCAGCAGTTACGAGGGAGAGTTTGGCTACACCTTC.